Below, 26 T cell receptor beta chains from the same sample are listed, as sequenced in a study of a mutant IDH1 vaccine in newly diagnosed glioma. The antigens these receptors bind are not known. The time point here: week 11, during vaccination. All doses held 300 ug of mutant IDH1 20-mer peptide, with topical imiquimod. TCRdb keeps only in-frame clones here, not all; method: immunoSEQ multiplex PCR. The data hold around 100,000 clones, with 85% to 90% observed a single time. This sample comprised PBMCs, obtained from a glioma patient whose treatment included an IDH1 peptide vaccine. These receptors all stem from a woman in her forties or fifties with glioma.

The chain combines TRBV5-4 with TRBJ1-4; possible D gene TRBD1, 6 bases. Trimming took off 1 base at V and 10 bases at J, with 14 bases between the two ends. Germline V gene data show CDR1 as SGHNT and CDR2 as YYREEE (reference sequence). This CDR3 contains 14 residues. CDR3 region: CASSLRGAYGKLFF. CDR3 sequence (DNA): TGTGCCAGCAGCTTGAGGGGGGCTTATGGAAAACTGTTTTTT. Using reference TRBV5-4 and TRBJ1-4 for the parts outside the CDR3, the full variable domain is ETGVTQSPTHLIKTRGQQVTLRCSSQSGHNTVSWYQQALGQGPQFIFQYYREEENGRGNFPPRFSGLQFPNYSSELNVNALELDDSALYLCASSLRGAYGKLFFGSGTQLSVL.

The chain has TRBV9 and TRBJ1-5; D gene uncertain. This CDR3 is built from 13 residues. Looked up from germline, CDR1 is SGDLS and CDR2 is YYNGEE. Trimming shortened V by 2 bases and J by 1 base, and 4 bases separated the two germline ends. CDR3 residues: CASSVTSNQPQHF. CDR3 nucleotides: TGTGCCAGCAGCGTCACCAGCAATCAGCCCCAGCATTTT.

The chain has TRBV15 and TRBJ2-7; a weak D match, TRBD1 (6 bases). Per the germline V gene, CDR1 is LNHNV and CDR2 is YYDKDF (reference sequence). This CDR3 spans 15 amino acids. Trimming removed 0 bases at V and 5 bases at J, with 14 bases between. CDR3 loop: CATSRDPGQTDEQYF. In DNA form, the CDR3 reads TGTGCCACCAGCAGAGACCCCGGACAGACGGACGAGCAGTACTTC.

The chain recombines TRBV1 with TRBJ1-5; the table names TRBD1, a call not compared with the DNA. TRBV1 has pseudogene status. This CDR3 has 15 residues. The CDR3 is CTSSQMGQGSQPQHF. DNA for the CDR3: TGCACCAGCAGCCAAATGGGGCAGGGATCCCAGCCCCAGCATTTT.

This sequence joins TRBV7-8 and TRBJ1-1; D not resolved. The CDR3 is 13 amino acids. From germline, CDR1 is SGHVS and CDR2 FQNEAQ. The V end lost 3 bases, the J end lost 8 bases, and 13 bases lay between the germline ends. CDR3 DNA sequence: TGTGCCAGCAGCTTGGCCGCCTGGGCCGAAGCTTTCTTT. Its protein product is CASSLAAWAEAFF.

The chain is built from TRBV19 and TRBJ1-1; D is undetermined. Germline CDR1 LNHDA, CDR2 SQIVND (reference sequence). The CDR3 is 13 amino acids. V was cut by 11 bases and J by 3 bases, with 16 bases left in between. The CDR3 DNA is TGTGCCTCCTGCCCGGAGGACTACACTGAAGCTTTCTTT. The encoded protein is CASCPEDYTEAFF.

This rearrangement joins TRBV28 to TRBJ1-2; maybe TRBD1 (5 bases). CDR1 and CDR2 (germline): MDHEN, SYDVKM. The length of the CDR3 is 12 residues. Trimming pared 7 bases from V and 8 bases from J, leaving 14 bases between. CDR3 in DNA: TGTGCCAGCATGGAAAACAAGGGGGGCTACACCTTC. Its protein product is CASMENKGGYTF.

The chain employs TRBV7-8 and TRBJ2-1, with a tentative D call TRBD1 (5 bases). Germline values: CDR1 SGHVS, CDR2 FQNEAQ. This CDR3 has 17 residues. Trimming took 3 bases from V and 0 from J, leaving 15 bases between them. CDR3 loop: CASSFRPGWGSYNEQFF. In nucleotides, the CDR3 is TGTGCCAGCAGCTTCCGGCCAGGGTGGGGCTCCTACAATGAGCAGTTCTTC.

The chain couples TRBV7-3 to TRBJ2-5, with 8 bases matching TRBD2. The CDR3 runs to 13 residues. The trim removed 2 bases at V and 11 bases at J, leaving 7 bases unmatched. Germline V gene sequence: CDR1 SGHTA, CDR2 FQGTGA. CDR3 nucleotide sequence: TGTGCCAGCAGCTTAGCCAGCGGGAGAGGGCAGTACTTC. It encodes CASSLASGRGQYF.

The chain combines TRBV30 with TRBJ2-7, with no clear D. Germline V gene sequence: CDR1 GTSNPN, CDR2 SVGIG (reference sequence). The germline V and J ends were trimmed by 0 bases and 1 base, with 13 bases remaining between them. The CDR3 loop spans 15 amino acids. CDR3 nucleotides: TGTGCCTGGAGTGTAGAAGGGAAGGCATCCTACGAGCAGTACTTC. Encoded protein: CAWSVEGKASYEQYF.

CDR3 loop: CASSLLETGSTDTQYF. The CDR3 DNA sequence: TGTGCCAGCAGCTTACTGGAGACGGGGAGCACAGATACGCAGTATTTT. The chain uses TRBV7-9 and TRBJ2-3, with D possibly being TRBD2 (5 bases). The V and J ends lost 2 bases and 0 bases respectively, with 12 bases between them. CDR3 size: 16 residues. Germline values: CDR1 SEHNR, CDR2 FQNEAQ (reference sequence).

The CDR3 reads CASSFTGAAETQYF. Here the CDR3 DNA reads TGTGCCAGCAGCTTTACAGGGGCCGCAGAGACCCAGTACTTC. This chain uses TRBV7-9 with TRBJ2-5, with 7 bases lining up with TRBD1. Germline CDR1 is SEHNR and CDR2 is FQNEAQ (reference sequence). Unmatched junction bases numbered 5, after V lost 3 bases and J lost 4 bases. CDR3 length equals 14 residues. The whole variable domain, filled in from reference TRBV7-9 and TRBJ2-5, reads DTGVSQNPRHKITKRGQNVTFRCDPISEHNRLYWYRQTLGQGPEFLTYFQNEAQLEKSRLLSDRFSAERPKGSFSTLEIQRTEQGDSAMYLCASSFTGAAETQYFGPGTRLLVL.

The CDR3 spells CASSPYTTAEGTDTQYF. CDR3 nucleotides: TGTGCCAGCAGTCCTTACACGACTGCGGAGGGCACAGATACGCAGTATTTT. V is TRBV14 and J is TRBJ2-3; D may be TRBD2 (5 bases). Germline lookup yields CDR1 SGHDN and CDR2 FVKESK. The V gene lost 6 bases and the J gene lost 1 base, with 20 bases spanning the gap. The CDR3 extends over 17 amino acids.

This clone was counted between two and nine times. The chain carries TRBV5-6 and TRBJ2-2; D unclear. The V gene's germline CDR1 is SGHDT and CDR2 YYEEEE. V lost 5 bases and J lost 5, with 22 bases in between. The CDR3 sequence is 17 residues long. The CDR3 protein is CASRSIAQAGWTGELFF. The CDR3 nucleotides are TGTGCCAGCAGATCTATTGCGCAGGCCGGATGGACCGGGGAGCTGTTTTTT.

For this clone: The junction differs from germline at one of its ends, possibly a read error. The J gene is TRBJ1-1, the V gene TRBV7-9; D gene unclear. Germline values: CDR1 SEHNR, CDR2 FQNEAQ (reference sequence). CDR3 length: 13 residues. CDR3 in amino acids: CASTLDWGGEAFF. Written as DNA, the CDR3 is TGTGCCAGCACCTTAGACTGGGGAGGGGAAGCTTTCTTT.

The genes are TRBV19 and TRBJ2-5, with 8 bases aligning to TRBD1. Germline V gives CDR1 LNHDA, CDR2 SQIVND (reference sequence). Trimming took 3 bases from V and 5 from J; bases not matched to a gene: 8. This CDR3 region has 15 residues. The DNA for the CDR3 is TGTGCCAGTAGTATTGCGGCAGGGGGCTATGAGACCCAGTACTTC. Protein sequence: CASSIAAGGYETQYF.

This chain joins TRBV6-4 and TRBJ2-7, with D unclear. CDR1 MRHNA and CDR2 SNTAGT come from the germline V gene. Trimming stripped 1 base from V and 5 bases from J, with 0 bases between. This CDR3 is built from 10 residues. DNA for the CDR3: TGTGCCAGCAGTGACTACGAGCAGTACTTC. This sequence encodes CASSDYEQYF.

V usage is TRBV1 and J usage is TRBJ1-5. TRBV1 constitutes a pseudogene. The CDR3 covers 13 residues. The CDR3 sequence: CTSSQDRFPPQHF. The CDR3 DNA reads TGCACCAGCAGCCAAGATCGATTCCCCCCTCAGCATTTT.

The chain carries TRBV2 and TRBJ1-6; a weak D match, TRBD1 (6 bases). Germline CDR1 and CDR2: SNHLY and FYNNEI. V dropped 9 bases and J dropped 2 bases, with 11 bases sitting between them. The CDR3 is made up of 14 amino acids. CDR3 protein: CASSRGPYNSPLHF. The CDR3, as DNA: TGTGCCAGTTCCAGGGGTCCCTATAATTCACCCCTCCACTTT.

This clone was seen just once. J is TRBJ2-1 and V is TRBV9; D possibly corresponds to TRBD1 (6 bases). Germline CDR1 SGDLS, CDR2 YYNGEE. Trimming cost V 0 bases and J 0 bases, with 10 bases left between them. The CDR3 runs 16 residues. The CDR3 DNA sequence: TGTGCCAGCAGCGTAGAGGGGGTTAGCTCCTACAATGAGCAGTTCTTC. This sequence encodes CASSVEGVSSYNEQFF.

A few counts support this clone. The chain carries TRBV19 and TRBJ2-7; D might be TRBD1 or TRBD2, each matching 7 bases. Germline CDR1 and CDR2: LNHDA and SQIVND (reference sequence). Trimming cost V 5 bases and J 5 bases, with 22 bases left between them. CDR3 length equals 16 residues. Written as DNA, the CDR3 is TGTGCCAGTAGTCCACGGAATGACAGGGAGGGAGACGAGCAGTACTTC. Translated, it gives CASSPRNDREGDEQYF. Supplemented by reference TRBV19 and TRBJ2-7, the full variable domain reads DGGITQSPKYLFRKEGQNVTLSCEQNLNHDAMYWYRQDPGQGLRLIYYSQIVNDFQKGDIAEGYSVSREKKESFPLTVTSAQKNPTAFYLCASSPRNDREGDEQYFGPGTRLTVT.

The chain combines TRBV28 with TRBJ1-5; D gene ambiguous. V was cut by 7 bases and J by 7 bases, with 20 bases left in between. The CDR3 covers 15 residues. CDR1 is MDHEN and CDR2 is SYDVKM in the germline V gene. DNA for the CDR3: TGTGCCAGCACCCCTGCCTGGGGTGCAGGACAGCCCCAGCATTTT. Protein: CASTPAWGAGQPQHF.

This clone appeared a single time. The rearrangement uses TRBV28 and TRBJ1-2; 8 positions agree with TRBD1. Germline V gene lookup returns CDR1 MDHEN and CDR2 SYDVKM. V dropped 5 bases and J dropped 1; count of bases not matched to a gene: 6. The CDR3 length is 15 residues. The chain's CDR3 is CASSSLGQGNYGYTF. CDR3 nucleotides: TGTGCCAGCAGTAGCCTTGGACAGGGTAACTATGGCTACACCTTC.

The CDR3 spells CASSLFGAGEEQFF. The CDR3 DNA sequence: TGTGCCAGCAGTTTATTCGGGGCAGGGGAAGAGCAGTTCTTC. The V gene is TRBV28, the J gene TRBJ2-1; weak D call: TRBD1 (6 bases). The germline gives CDR1 MDHEN, CDR2 SYDVKM. V was shortened by 1 base and J by 10 bases, with 14 bases between the two germline ends. CDR3 size: 14 residues.

This clone was detected only once. The V and J genes are TRBV5-1 and TRBJ2-2; 11 bases line up with TRBD1. The junction had 8 bases not matched to a gene; V was cut back by 4 bases and J by 3 bases. CDR3 size: 17 residues. Germline V CDR1 and CDR2: SGHRS, YFSETQ. CDR3 sequence reads: CASSPGQGDIDTGELFF. In nucleotides, the CDR3 is TGCGCCAGCAGCCCGGGACAGGGGGATATAGACACCGGGGAGCTGTTTTTT.

The rearrangement joins TRBV7-9 to TRBJ2-1; no definite D call. Germline values: CDR1 SEHNR, CDR2 FQNEAQ (reference sequence). The CDR3 loop spans 14 amino acids. The V and J ends lost 2 bases and 5 bases respectively, with 10 bases between them. CDR3 region: CASSLYPEHNEQFF. The CDR3 bases are TGTGCCAGCAGCTTATATCCAGAGCACAATGAGCAGTTCTTC.